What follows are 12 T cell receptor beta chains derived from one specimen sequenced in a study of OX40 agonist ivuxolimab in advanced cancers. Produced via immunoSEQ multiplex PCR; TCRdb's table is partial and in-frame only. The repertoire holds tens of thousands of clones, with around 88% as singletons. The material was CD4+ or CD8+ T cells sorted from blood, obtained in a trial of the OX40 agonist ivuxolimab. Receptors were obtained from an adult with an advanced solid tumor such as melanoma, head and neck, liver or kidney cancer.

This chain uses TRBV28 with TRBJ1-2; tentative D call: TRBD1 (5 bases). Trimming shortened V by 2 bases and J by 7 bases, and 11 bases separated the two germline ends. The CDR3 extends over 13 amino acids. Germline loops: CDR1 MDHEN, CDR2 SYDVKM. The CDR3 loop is CASSLVLGGGYTF. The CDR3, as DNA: TGTGCCAGCAGTTTAGTACTGGGGGGTGGCTACACCTTC.

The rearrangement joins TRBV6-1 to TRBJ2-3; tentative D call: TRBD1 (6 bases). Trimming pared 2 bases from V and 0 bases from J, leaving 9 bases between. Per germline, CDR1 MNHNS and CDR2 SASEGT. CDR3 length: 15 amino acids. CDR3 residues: CASSELGASTDTQYF. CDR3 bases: TGTGCCAGCAGTGAACTGGGGGCCAGCACAGATACGCAGTATTTT.

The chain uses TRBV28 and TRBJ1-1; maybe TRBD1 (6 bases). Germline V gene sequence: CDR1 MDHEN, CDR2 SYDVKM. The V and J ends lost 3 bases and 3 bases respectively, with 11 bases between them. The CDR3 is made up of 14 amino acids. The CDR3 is CASSLHREDTEAFF. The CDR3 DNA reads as TGTGCCAGCAGTTTGCACAGGGAGGACACTGAAGCTTTCTTT.

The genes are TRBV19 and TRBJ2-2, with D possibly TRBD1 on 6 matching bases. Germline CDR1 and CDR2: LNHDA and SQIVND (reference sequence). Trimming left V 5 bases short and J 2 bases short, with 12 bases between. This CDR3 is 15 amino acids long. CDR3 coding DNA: TGTGCCAGTAGTCGCAGGGGCTCCAACACCGGGGAGCTGTTTTTT. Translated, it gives CASSRRGSNTGELFF.

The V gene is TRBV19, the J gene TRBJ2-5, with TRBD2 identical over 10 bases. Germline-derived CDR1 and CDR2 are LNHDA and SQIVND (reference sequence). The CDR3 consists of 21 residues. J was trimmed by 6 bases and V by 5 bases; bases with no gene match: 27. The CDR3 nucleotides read TGTGCCAGTAGTTACCGAACCGGGACTTTTCGAGCGGGAGGGGAAGGAAAGACCCAGTACTTC. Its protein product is CASSYRTGTFRAGGEGKTQYF.

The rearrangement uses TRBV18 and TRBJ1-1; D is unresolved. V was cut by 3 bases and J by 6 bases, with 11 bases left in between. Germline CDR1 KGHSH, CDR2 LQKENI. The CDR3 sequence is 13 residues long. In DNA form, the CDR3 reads TGTGCCAGCTCACCTATCCAAAGCCCTGAAGCTTTCTTT. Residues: CASSPIQSPEAFF.

CDR3 protein: CASSQVLSGMGDTQYF. Written as DNA, the CDR3 is TGCGCCAGCAGCCAAGTTCTTAGCGGGATGGGGGATACGCAGTATTTT. This rearrangement joins TRBV4-3 to TRBJ2-3; TRBD2 agrees at 8 bases. The CDR3 contains 16 residues. Germline lookup yields CDR1 LGHNA and CDR2 YSLEER. Losses at the gene ends were 1 base for V and 6 bases for J; bases not matched to a gene: 9.

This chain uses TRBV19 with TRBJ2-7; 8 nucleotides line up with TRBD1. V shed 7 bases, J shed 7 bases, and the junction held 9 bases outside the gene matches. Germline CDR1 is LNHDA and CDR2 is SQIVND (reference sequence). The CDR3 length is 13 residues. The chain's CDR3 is CASNRQGKGEQYF. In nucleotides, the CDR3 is TGTGCCAGTAACCGACAGGGGAAAGGGGAGCAGTACTTC.

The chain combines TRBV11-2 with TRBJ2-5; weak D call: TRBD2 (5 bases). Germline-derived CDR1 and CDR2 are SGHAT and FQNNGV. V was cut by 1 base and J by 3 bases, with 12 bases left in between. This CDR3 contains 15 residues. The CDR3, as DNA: TGTGCCAGCAGCTTAGTGGCGGGTGGGGAAGAGACCCAGTACTTC. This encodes CASSLVAGGEETQYF.

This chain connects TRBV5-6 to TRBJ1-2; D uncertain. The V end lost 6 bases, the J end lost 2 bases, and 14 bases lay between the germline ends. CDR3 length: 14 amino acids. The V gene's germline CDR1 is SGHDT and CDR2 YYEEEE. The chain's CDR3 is CASTPDGGNYGYTF. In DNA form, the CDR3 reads TGTGCCAGCACCCCTGATGGAGGCAACTATGGCTACACCTTC. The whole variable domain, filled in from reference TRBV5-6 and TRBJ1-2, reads DAGVTQSPTHLIKTRGQQVTLRCSPKSGHDTVSWYQQALGQGPQFIFQYYEEEERQRGNFPDRFSGHQFPNYSSELNVNALLLGDSALYLCASTPDGGNYGYTFGSGTRLTVV.

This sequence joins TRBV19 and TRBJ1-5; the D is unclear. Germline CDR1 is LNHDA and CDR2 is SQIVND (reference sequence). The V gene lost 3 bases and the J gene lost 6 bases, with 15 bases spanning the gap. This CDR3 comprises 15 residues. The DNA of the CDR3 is TGTGCCAGTAGTATCGTGAAGGTATCGAGTCAGCCCCAGCATTTT. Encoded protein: CASSIVKVSSQPQHF.

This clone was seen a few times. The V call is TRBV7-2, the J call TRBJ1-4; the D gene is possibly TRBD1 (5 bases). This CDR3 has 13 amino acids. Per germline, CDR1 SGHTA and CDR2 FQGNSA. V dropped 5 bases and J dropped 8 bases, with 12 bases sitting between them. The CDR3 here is CASSMRRGEKLFF. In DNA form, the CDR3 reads TGTGCCAGCAGCATGAGGAGGGGCGAAAAACTGTTTTTT. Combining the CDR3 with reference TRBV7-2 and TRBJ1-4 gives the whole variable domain GAGVSQSPSNKVTEKGKDVELRCDPISGHTALYWYRQSLGQGLEFLIYFQGNSAPDKSGLPSDRFSAERTGGSVSTLTIQRTQQEDSAVYLCASSMRRGEKLFFGSGTQLSVL.